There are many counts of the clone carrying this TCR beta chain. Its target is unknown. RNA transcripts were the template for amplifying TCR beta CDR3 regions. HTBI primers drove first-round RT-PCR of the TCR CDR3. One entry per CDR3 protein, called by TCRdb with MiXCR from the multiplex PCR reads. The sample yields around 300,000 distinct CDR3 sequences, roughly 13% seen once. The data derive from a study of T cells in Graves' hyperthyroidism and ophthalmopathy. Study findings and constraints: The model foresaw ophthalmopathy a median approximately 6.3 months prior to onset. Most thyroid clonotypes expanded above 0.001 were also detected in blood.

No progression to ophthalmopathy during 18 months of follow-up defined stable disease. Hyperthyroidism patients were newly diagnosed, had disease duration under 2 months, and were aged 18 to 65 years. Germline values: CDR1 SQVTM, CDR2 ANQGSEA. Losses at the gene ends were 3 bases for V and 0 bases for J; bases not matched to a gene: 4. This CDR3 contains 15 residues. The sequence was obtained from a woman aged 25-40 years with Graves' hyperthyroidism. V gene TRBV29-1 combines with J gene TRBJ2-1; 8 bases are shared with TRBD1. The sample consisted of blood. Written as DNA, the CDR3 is TGCAGCGTTGATCGGGACAGGAGCTCCTACAATGAGCAGTTCTTC. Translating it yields CSVDRDRSSYNEQFF.